The next 18 T cell receptor beta chains were all read from a single sample in a study of shared clonotypes between healthy human individuals. Only in-frame clones appear in the TCRdb table, and some are missing; sequencing was by immunoSEQ multiplex PCR. The sample records hundreds of thousands of clones, about three quarters being singletons. What was sequenced was memory CD4+ T cells sorted from blood. Documented subset: CD45RA-negative fraction. The receptors were gathered from a woman aged 25 to 39 in good health.

This clone was observed a few times. The chain combines TRBV19 with TRBJ1-4; TRBD1 aligns across 7 bases. Looked up from germline, CDR1 is LNHDA and CDR2 is SQIVND (reference sequence). The CDR3 length is 16 residues. The J segment lost 8 bases and the V segment lost 8 bases, leaving 17 bases of the junction unmatched. The CDR3 is CASSGNKRQGFEKLFF. The CDR3 DNA reads TGTGCCAGTTCGGGCAATAAAAGACAGGGTTTCGAAAAACTGTTTTTT. Drawing the rest from reference TRBV19 and TRBJ1-4, the complete variable domain is DGGITQSPKYLFRKEGQNVTLSCEQNLNHDAMYWYRQDPGQGLRLIYYSQIVNDFQKGDIAEGYSVSREKKESFPLTVTSAQKNPTAFYLCASSGNKRQGFEKLFFGSGTQLSVL.

The sample holds a few counts of this clone. Other nucleotide sequences from this sample produce the same CDR3. The genes are TRBV18 and TRBJ2-2, with 10 bases lining up with TRBD2. The V segment lost 6 bases and the J segment 0 bases; nucleotides outside the gene matches: 4. Germline values: CDR1 KGHSH, CDR2 LQKENI. This CDR3 has 16 amino acids. CDR3 coding DNA: TGTGCCAGCTCGCCAGGACTAGCGGCGAACACCGGGGAGCTGTTTTTT. This encodes CASSPGLAANTGELFF.

The chain has TRBV28 and TRBJ1-2; 8 positions agree with TRBD1. CDR3 length: 13 amino acids. Unmatched junction bases numbered 8, after V lost 10 bases and J lost 4 bases. Per germline, CDR1 MDHEN and CDR2 SYDVKM. DNA for the CDR3: TGTGCCACTTGGACAGGGTCAAGCTATGGCTACACCTTC. Its translation: CATWTGSSYGYTF.

V gene TRBV9 combines with J gene TRBJ2-4, with D maybe TRBD1 (5 bases). V was clipped by 4 bases and J by 3 bases, with 26 bases between them. Germline lookup yields CDR1 SGDLS and CDR2 YYNGEE. This CDR3 is built from 19 residues. The CDR3 DNA is TGTGCCAGCAGCCTCGAATCCCAGGGTTCCACACCTCACAAAAACATTCAGTACTTC. Translating it yields CASSLESQGSTPHKNIQYF.

V gene TRBV19 combines with J gene TRBJ1-5; D is uncertain. Per the germline V gene, CDR1 is LNHDA and CDR2 is SQIVND (reference sequence). The V gene lost 5 bases and the J gene lost 1 base, with 12 bases spanning the gap. This CDR3 spans 15 amino acids. The CDR3 here is CASSDPGLSNQPQHF. CDR3 bases: TGTGCCAGTAGTGACCCGGGGTTAAGCAATCAGCCCCAGCATTTT. Full variable domain (remainder filled in from reference TRBV19 and TRBJ1-5): DGGITQSPKYLFRKEGQNVTLSCEQNLNHDAMYWYRQDPGQGLRLIYYSQIVNDFQKGDIAEGYSVSREKKESFPLTVTSAQKNPTAFYLCASSDPGLSNQPQHFGDGTRLSIL.

The J gene is TRBJ2-7, the V gene TRBV19; D perhaps matches TRBD2 (6 bases). The CDR3 runs to 15 residues. V lost 5 bases and J 0 bases, leaving 14 bases between the germline ends. Germline V gene lookup returns CDR1 LNHDA and CDR2 SQIVND (reference sequence). CDR3 coding DNA: TGTGCCAGTAGTGCGCGGGGCTCCAGCTCCTACGAGCAGTACTTC. Protein product: CASSARGSSSYEQYF. Based on the CDR3 plus reference TRBV19 and TRBJ2-7, the full variable domain is DGGITQSPKYLFRKEGQNVTLSCEQNLNHDAMYWYRQDPGQGLRLIYYSQIVNDFQKGDIAEGYSVSREKKESFPLTVTSAQKNPTAFYLCASSARGSSSYEQYFGPGTRLTVT.

The chain combines TRBV5-1 with TRBJ2-6; D unclear. Trimming took off 0 bases at V and 4 bases at J, with 14 bases between the two ends. Germline CDR1 is SGHRS and CDR2 is YFSETQ. The CDR3 runs 17 residues. This CDR3 is CASSLEFSGSGANVLTF. CDR3 sequence (DNA): TGCGCCAGCAGCTTGGAGTTTTCAGGATCCGGGGCCAACGTCCTGACTTTC.

The chain joins TRBV28 to TRBJ2-7; D not resolved. There are 16 residues in the CDR3. Per the germline V gene, CDR1 is MDHEN and CDR2 is SYDVKM. V was shortened by 2 bases and J by 3 bases, with 17 bases between the two germline ends. The CDR3 region has the DNA TGTGCCAGCAGTTTAGTTTTGGCGCGAGCAGGCTACGAGCAGTACTTC. Translation gives CASSLVLARAGYEQYF.

V gene TRBV19 combines with J gene TRBJ1-1, with a weak D call TRBD1 (5 bases). V was shortened by 3 bases and J by 11 bases, with 10 bases between the two germline ends. Per germline, CDR1 LNHDA and CDR2 SQIVND (reference sequence). This CDR3 comprises 11 residues. The CDR3 DNA reads TGTGCCAGTAGTATCCAGGGCGACGCTTTCTTT. It yields the protein CASSIQGDAFF.

CDR3 coding DNA: TGTGCCAGCAGCGTAGTCGGGGGAGGTAGCGGGGCCCTCTACGAGCAGTACTTC. It yields the protein CASSVVGGGSGALYEQYF. This chain joins TRBV9 and TRBJ2-7; the match to TRBD2 covers 8 bases. J was trimmed by 3 bases and V by 0 bases; bases with no gene match: 14. The CDR3 loop spans 18 amino acids. The germline CDR1 and CDR2 sequences are SGDLS and YYNGEE.

This clone was observed at least ten times. The CDR3 coding sequence is TGTGCCAGTAGTAAACTAGCGGGAGTCGGTCTTCGCACAGATACGCAGTATTTT. Residues: CASSKLAGVGLRTDTQYF. The gene calls are TRBV19 and TRBJ2-3, with 11 positions matching TRBD2. The J segment lost 1 base and the V segment lost 4 bases, leaving 10 bases of the junction unmatched. Germline-derived CDR1 and CDR2 are LNHDA and SQIVND (reference sequence). This CDR3 region has 18 residues.

This clone was observed once. The chain links TRBV5-5 to TRBJ2-1, with 10 bases that match TRBD2. This CDR3 has 15 residues. Germline values: CDR1 SGHKS, CDR2 YYEKEE (reference sequence). Losses at the gene ends were 5 bases for V and 4 bases for J; bases not matched to a gene: 6. Here the CDR3 DNA reads TGTGCCAGCAGTTTCGGACTAGCGGTATACAATGAGCAGTTCTTC. Translated, it gives CASSFGLAVYNEQFF. The full variable domain, rest sourced from reference TRBV5-5 and TRBJ2-1, is DAGVTQSPTHLIKTRGQQVTLRCSPISGHKSVSWYQQVLGQGPQFIFQYYEKEERGRGNFPDRFSARQFPNYSSELNVNALLLGDSALYLCASSFGLAVYNEQFFGPGTRLTVL.

In its sample, this clone was seen many times. The J gene is TRBJ1-1, the V gene TRBV5-1; possible D gene TRBD1, 5 bases. The CDR3 sequence is 13 residues long. The V end was cut by 7 bases, the J end by 0 bases, with 10 bases between. The V gene's germline CDR1 is SGHRS and CDR2 YFSETQ. The CDR3 loop reads CASWGALNTEAFF. Here the CDR3 DNA reads TGCGCCAGCTGGGGCGCCTTGAACACTGAAGCTTTCTTT.

Many counts were recorded for this clone. The chain joins TRBV6-1 to TRBJ2-7; the D is unclear. Germline CDR1 reads MNHNS; CDR2 reads SASEGT. Trimming took off 5 bases at V and 2 bases at J, with 16 bases between the two ends. This CDR3 has 15 amino acids. CDR3 protein: CASSFLSSLPYEQYF. The CDR3 DNA is TGTGCCAGCAGTTTTTTGTCCTCTCTACCCTACGAGCAGTACTTC.

The rearrangement uses TRBV5-1 and TRBJ2-5, with 7 positions matching TRBD1. V trimming: 7 bases; J trimming: 4 bases; junction bases outside the gene matches: 10. This CDR3 region has 14 residues. Germline CDR1 SGHRS, CDR2 YFSETQ. In nucleotides, the CDR3 is TGCGCCAGCGAAGCGACAGGGTCGGGAGAGACCCAGTACTTC. This translates into CASEATGSGETQYF.

V usage is TRBV28 and J usage is TRBJ1-1; a weak D match, TRBD1 (5 bases). The germline V gene has CDR1 MDHEN and CDR2 SYDVKM. V shed 5 bases and J shed 1 base, with 14 bases lying between them. The CDR3 is made up of 15 amino acids. CDR3 region: CASSIMGHKNTEAFF. CDR3 bases: TGTGCCAGCAGTATAATGGGGCACAAGAACACTGAAGCTTTCTTT.

This chain links TRBV5-1 with TRBJ2-5; 9 bases fit TRBD2. V lost 4 bases to trimming and J lost 5 bases; unmatched junction nucleotides: 9. CDR3 length equals 15 residues. Germline assignment: CDR1 SGHRS and CDR2 YFSETQ. The CDR3 DNA is TGCGCCAGCAGCGCCCGGACTAGCGTGAGTGAGACCCAGTACTTC. Residues: CASSARTSVSETQYF.

Remarks on this clone: The same CDR3 can be traced to other DNA sequences in this sample. The gene calls are TRBV27 and TRBJ2-7; possibly TRBD2 for D (6 bases). Germline V CDR1 and CDR2: MNHEY, SMNVEV (reference sequence). The CDR3 sequence is 13 residues long. Trimming pared 6 bases from V and 1 base from J, leaving 10 bases between. CDR3 amino acids: CASRPGTSYEQYF. Here the CDR3 DNA reads TGTGCCAGCAGACCCGGGACTTCCTACGAGCAGTACTTC.